Shown below are 24 T cell receptor beta chains from a single sample sequenced in a study of cytomegalovirus exposure and HLA in healthy donors. The PCR ran on 60 Vbeta and 13 Jbeta primers. Using immunoSEQ multiplex PCR, the repertoire was profiled, and TCRdb retains in-frame clones only, with some absent. The repertoire has 110,000 or so clones, roughly four fifths of them found once; the top ten carry 2.5%. Sequenced input: PBMCs. These receptors all stem from a woman younger than 30 in good health and CMV-seronegative.

The chain uses TRBV5-1 and TRBJ1-2; 10 bases map to TRBD1. V shed 2 bases and J 4 bases; nucleotides not matched to a gene: 2. In germline, CDR1 is SGHRS, CDR2 YFSETQ. This CDR3 contains 14 residues. The DNA for the CDR3 is TGCGCCAGCAGCTTAGGACAGGGGGGCTATGGCTACACCTTC. This codes for CASSLGQGGYGYTF.

The rearrangement links TRBV28 to TRBJ1-2; 7 nucleotides match TRBD1. CDR1 MDHEN and CDR2 SYDVKM come from the germline V gene. The CDR3 has 15 residues. With 2 bases clipped from V and 7 bases from J, the junction kept 10 bases outside the gene matches. CDR3 nucleotide sequence: TGTGCCAGCAGTTTACCGACAGGGAATCTAGGTGGCTACACCTTC. Residues: CASSLPTGNLGGYTF.

V gene TRBV4-3 combines with J gene TRBJ2-3, with 10 nucleotides matching TRBD2. V lost 3 bases and J lost 5; bases outside the gene matches: 5. The CDR3 is 15 residues long. Germline V CDR1 and CDR2: LGHNA, YSLEER. The CDR3, as DNA: TGCGCCAGCAGCCAGAAGCGGGGGGGCGGAGATACGCAGTATTTT. It specifies CASSQKRGGGDTQYF.

The chain links TRBV5-5 to TRBJ1-1, with D possibly being TRBD1 (6 bases). Trimming cost V 2 bases and J 0 bases, with 14 bases left between them. This CDR3 has 16 amino acids. Looked up from germline, CDR1 is SGHKS and CDR2 is YYEKEE (reference sequence). The CDR3 nucleotides are TGTGCCAGCAGCTTCCCCACACAGGGTTTGAACACTGAAGCTTTCTTT. This translates into CASSFPTQGLNTEAFF.

The chain joins TRBV28 to TRBJ1-2; 7 nucleotides align to TRBD1. The CDR3 contains 15 residues. Looked up from germline, CDR1 is MDHEN and CDR2 is SYDVKM. V was clipped by 6 bases and J by 4 bases; unmatched bases: 11. The CDR3 DNA reads as TGTGCCAGCAGACCCGAACAGGGGATTAGCTATGGCTACACCTTC. Its protein product is CASRPEQGISYGYTF.

V gene TRBV5-1 combines with J gene TRBJ1-4; 12 bases are a match to TRBD1. The CDR3 contains 16 residues. The junction had 3 bases not matched to a gene; V was cut back by 0 bases and J by 6 bases. The germline CDR1 and CDR2 sequences are SGHRS and YFSETQ. CDR3 sequence: CASSLDGTGGDEKLFF. The CDR3 bases are TGCGCCAGCAGCTTGGACGGGACAGGGGGCGATGAAAAACTGTTTTTT. The full variable domain, completed using reference TRBV5-1 and TRBJ1-4, is KAGVTQTPRYLIKTRGQQVTLSCSPISGHRSVSWYQQTPGQGLQFLFEYFSETQRNKGNFPGRFSGRQFSNSRSEMNVSTLELGDSALYLCASSLDGTGGDEKLFFGSGTQLSVL.

Here the CDR3 reads CASRLDRSSYNEQFF. The CDR3, as DNA: TGTGCCAGCCGCCTTGACAGAAGCTCCTACAATGAGCAGTTCTTC. This rearrangement joins TRBV6-5 to TRBJ2-1; TRBD1 is a possible D gene (5 bases). Germline CDR1 reads MNHEY; CDR2 reads SVGAGI. CDR3 size: 15 residues. Trimming took 8 bases from V and 0 from J, leaving 14 bases between them.

This clone was picked up one time. This chain joins TRBV2 and TRBJ2-6, with TRBD1 as a possible D gene (5 bases). Trimming removed 6 bases from V and 2 bases from J, with 14 bases in between. The germline CDR1 and CDR2 sequences are SNHLY and FYNNEI. The CDR3 length is 16 residues. The CDR3 DNA follows: TGTGCCAGCAGCGAAATAAGGGGTACTGGGGCCAACGTCCTGACTTTC. It yields the protein CASSEIRGTGANVLTF. Drawing the rest from reference TRBV2 and TRBJ2-6, the complete variable domain is EPEVTQTPSHQVTQMGQEVILRCVPISNHLYFYWYRQILGQKVEFLVSFYNNEISEKSEIFDDQFSVERPDGSNFTLKIRSTKLEDSAMYFCASSEIRGTGANVLTFGAGSRLTVL.

J is TRBJ2-1 and V is TRBV25-1; 9 nucleotides line up with TRBD2. There are 14 residues in the CDR3. Trimming at V came to 4 bases and at J to 6 bases, leaving 4 bases not matched to a gene. Germline CDR1 MGHDK, CDR2 SYGVNS. Written as DNA, the CDR3 is TGTGCCAGCAGTGTTAGCGGGAGCCGCAATGAGCAGTTCTTC. Encoded protein: CASSVSGSRNEQFF. Full variable domain (outside the CDR3, taken from reference TRBV25-1 and TRBJ2-1): EADIYQTPRYLVIGTGKKITLECSQTMGHDKMYWYQQDPGMELHLIHYSYGVNSTEKGDLSSESTVSRIRTEHFPLTLESARPSHTSQYLCASSVSGSRNEQFFGPGTRLTVL.

The chain is built from TRBV27 and TRBJ2-7; TRBD2 matches 10 bases. Trimming cost V 0 bases and J 4 bases; bases outside gene matches: 6. Germline V lookup: CDR1 MNHEY, CDR2 SMNVEV (reference sequence). The CDR3 runs to 16 residues. The CDR3 is CASSLSSSGRRYEQYF. The CDR3 nucleotides are TGTGCCAGCAGTTTATCTTCTAGCGGGAGAAGATACGAGCAGTACTTC.

J is TRBJ2-7 and V is TRBV27, with D tentatively TRBD1 (5 bases). The CDR3 totals 13 residues. With 2 bases removed from V and 9 bases from J, the gap between germline ends came to 14 bases. Germline CDR1 and CDR2: MNHEY and SMNVEV (reference sequence). DNA for the CDR3: TGTGCCAGCAGTTTAAGGGGCCCAGATCCGCAGTACTTC. It specifies CASSLRGPDPQYF.

The chain has TRBV7-8 and TRBJ1-1, with 12 bases lining up with TRBD1. V was clipped by 6 bases and J by 5 bases; unmatched bases: 10. The CDR3 has 16 amino acids. Germline CDR1 is SGHVS and CDR2 is FQNEAQ. CDR3 nucleotide sequence: TGTGCCAGCAGTCTCCCGGGACAGGGGGCGAGGACTGAAGCTTTCTTT. Encoded protein: CASSLPGQGARTEAFF.

V gene TRBV7-9 combines with J gene TRBJ2-2; 9 bases are a match to TRBD2. CDR1 and CDR2 (germline): SEHNR, FQNEAQ (reference sequence). CDR3 length equals 15 residues. J was trimmed by 4 bases and V by 0 bases; bases with no gene match: 0. CDR3 loop: CASSLARGGTGELFF. CDR3 nucleotide sequence: TGTGCCAGCAGCTTAGCGCGGGGGGGCACCGGGGAGCTGTTTTTT.

The chain combines TRBV11-3 with TRBJ2-2; possibly TRBD2 for D (6 bases). The germline V and J ends were trimmed by 1 base and 5 bases, with 11 bases remaining between them. The CDR3 covers 15 residues. CDR1 is SGHNT and CDR2 is YENEEA in the germline V gene. The CDR3 coding sequence is TGTGCCAGCAGCTTAGGGGGGAGGCAAACCGGGGAGCTGTTTTTT. Translated, it gives CASSLGGRQTGELFF. Variable domain in full (rest from reference TRBV11-3 and TRBJ2-2): EAGVVQSPRYKIIEKKQPVAFWCNPISGHNTLYWYLQNLGQGPELLIRYENEEAVDDSQLPKDRFSAERLKGVDSTLKIQPAELGDSAVYLCASSLGGRQTGELFFGEGSRLTVL.

The chain has TRBV27 and TRBJ1-1; perhaps TRBD1 as D (5 bases). V was cut by 6 bases and J by 4 bases, with 15 bases left in between. The CDR3 totals 14 residues. Germline CDR1 is MNHEY and CDR2 is SMNVEV (reference sequence). CDR3 residues: CASRMGLPPTEAFF. As DNA, the CDR3 is TGTGCCAGCAGGATGGGACTACCCCCCACTGAAGCTTTCTTT.

The chain is built from TRBV27 and TRBJ2-1, with TRBD2 matching over 10 bases. The CDR3 contains 15 residues. Germline V gene lookup returns CDR1 MNHEY and CDR2 SMNVEV (reference sequence). V lost 3 bases to trimming and J lost 2 bases; unmatched junction nucleotides: 1. The CDR3 here is CASSLGTSAYNEQFF. CDR3 coding DNA: TGTGCCAGCAGTTTGGGGACTAGCGCCTACAATGAGCAGTTCTTC.

This chain connects TRBV7-6 to TRBJ2-3; TRBD2 might be the D (5 bases). V was clipped by 1 base and J by 6 bases, with 14 bases between them. The CDR3 sequence is 15 residues long. Germline V CDR1 and CDR2: SGHVS, FNYEAQ. CDR3 bases: TGTGCCAGCAGCTTAGTTCGCAGATCGGGGGATACGCAGTATTTT. Its translation: CASSLVRRSGDTQYF.

The rearrangement links TRBV7-6 to TRBJ2-7; weak D call: TRBD1 (5 bases). Germline values: CDR1 SGHVS, CDR2 FNYEAQ. The length of the CDR3 is 14 residues. Trimming removed 5 bases from V and 3 bases from J, with 14 bases in between. The CDR3 sequence is CASSQRTGLYEQYF. The CDR3 nucleotides read TGTGCCAGCAGCCAGCGAACAGGTCTCTACGAGCAGTACTTC.

This clone came up once. The chain recombines TRBV19 with TRBJ2-3; D is undetermined. Germline lookup yields CDR1 LNHDA and CDR2 SQIVND (reference sequence). CDR3 length: 13 amino acids. Trimming took off 4 bases at V and 2 bases at J, with 7 bases between the two ends. The chain's CDR3 is CASSTGDTDTQYF. DNA for the CDR3: TGTGCCAGTAGTACCGGAGACACAGATACGCAGTATTTT.

The V and J genes are TRBV6-5 and TRBJ2-3; D is perhaps TRBD1 (6 bases). The CDR3 runs 15 residues. Germline lookup yields CDR1 MNHEY and CDR2 SVGAGI. V lost 10 bases and J 1 base, leaving 18 bases between the germline ends. CDR3 region: CATQPTWTGTDTQYF. For the CDR3, the DNA is TGTGCCACCCAACCGACTTGGACAGGCACAGATACGCAGTATTTT.

The chain links TRBV6-5 to TRBJ2-3, with D maybe TRBD1 (5 bases). CDR3 length: 15 residues. V dropped 5 bases and J dropped 2 bases, with 14 bases sitting between them. Germline-derived CDR1 and CDR2 are MNHEY and SVGAGI. The CDR3 reads CASSKQDPHTDTQYF. The CDR3 DNA is TGTGCCAGCAGTAAACAGGACCCCCACACAGATACGCAGTATTTT.

This chain connects TRBV7-2 to TRBJ1-1, with a weak D call TRBD1 (6 bases). Per the germline V gene, CDR1 is SGHTA and CDR2 is FQGNSA. The CDR3 consists of 14 residues. The germline V and J ends were trimmed by 5 bases and 1 base, with 11 bases remaining between them. The CDR3 protein is CASSDRDKNTEAFF. CDR3 bases: TGTGCCAGCAGCGACCGGGACAAGAACACTGAAGCTTTCTTT.

This clone appeared a single time. The chain uses TRBV7-6 and TRBJ2-2; 10 positions agree with TRBD1. V shed 5 bases and J 2 bases; nucleotides not matched to a gene: 5. Germline loops: CDR1 SGHVS, CDR2 FNYEAQ. The CDR3 totals 16 residues. The CDR3 protein is CASSRDRGRNTGELFF. CDR3 nucleotides: TGTGCCAGCAGCCGGGACAGGGGCCGAAACACCGGGGAGCTGTTTTTT.

This clone was found once. V is TRBV2 and J is TRBJ1-2, with 8 nucleotides matching TRBD1. Germline V gene lookup returns CDR1 SNHLY and CDR2 FYNNEI. V shed 0 bases, J shed 8 bases, and the junction held 11 bases outside the gene matches. The CDR3 has 16 amino acids. The CDR3 sequence is CASSEALHRTGRGYTF. CDR3 nucleotides: TGTGCCAGCAGTGAAGCGCTTCACAGGACAGGGAGGGGCTACACCTTC.